The 4 T cell receptor beta chains listed next were all sequenced from one sample in a study of breast tumors, draining lymph nodes, adjacent tissues. TCRdb analysed the multiplex PCR reads with MiXCR anew, one entry per CDR3 protein. Seen here are about 21,000 distinct CDR3 sequences, 41% observed once, and the top ten hold about 24%. The sequenced material came from breast tumor tissue. Receptors originate from a female donor with breast cancer. Some clones in this sample may be carry-over from other donors' samples.

This clonotype was detected ten times or more. The V gene is TRBV7-9, the J gene TRBJ2-1; 11 nucleotides align to TRBD2. V shed 1 base and J 7 bases; nucleotides not matched to a gene: 3. The germline V gene encodes CDR1 SEHNR and CDR2 FQNEAQ (reference sequence). The CDR3 totals 15 residues. The CDR3 is CASSLVTSGRNEQFF. In DNA form, the CDR3 reads TGTGCCAGCAGCTTAGTTACTAGCGGGAGAAATGAGCAGTTCTTC.

The genes are TRBV25-1 and TRBJ2-7; D is ambiguous. This CDR3 spans 14 amino acids. Germline CDR1 reads MGHDK; CDR2 reads SYGVNS. Trimming took off 5 bases at V and 5 bases at J, with 16 bases between the two ends. In DNA form, the CDR3 reads TGTGCCAGCAGTAACTGGGCCCCTCCGGACGAGCAGTACTTC. Protein product: CASSNWAPPDEQYF.

The rearrangement joins TRBV25-1 to TRBJ1-2, with no clear D. CDR3 size: 14 residues. Trimming took 2 bases from V and 4 from J, leaving 11 bases between them. Per germline, CDR1 MGHDK and CDR2 SYGVNS. The CDR3 DNA is TGTGCCAGCAGTGAAGGTGGCAGAGTCTATGGCTACACCTTC. Translated: CASSEGGRVYGYTF.

The chain links TRBV7-2 to TRBJ1-3, with a tentative D call TRBD1 (6 bases). The germline V gene encodes CDR1 SGHTA and CDR2 FQGNSA. The CDR3 sequence is 14 residues long. Trimming took off 4 bases at V and 7 bases at J, with 14 bases between the two ends. CDR3 region: CASSSSGGWNTIYF. CDR3 sequence (DNA): TGTGCCAGCAGCTCCTCCGGGGGCTGGAACACCATATATTTT.